This TCR beta chain was profiled in a study of tumor-infiltrating lymphocytes in glioblastoma multiforme. Study findings and constraints: RNA-based TCR sequencing may distort clone frequencies, since cells carry unequal TCR transcript numbers. The T cells in this sample were not sorted into functional subsets.

TCR beta libraries were built from RNA through three nested multiplex PCR rounds using modified ARM-PCR. Input was 0.5 ug total RNA, reverse-transcribed with a C-beta primer. TCRdb processed the multiplex PCR reads anew with MiXCR; each CDR3 protein has one entry. The sample records under 35,000 distinct CDR3 sequences, under 70% being singletons. Germline V gene sequence: CDR1 SGHAT, CDR2 FQNNGV. V lost 5 bases to trimming and J lost 3 bases; unmatched junction nucleotides: 1. The CDR3 runs 12 residues. This clonotype turned up a few times. What it binds is not known. The chain uses TRBV11-2 and TRBJ2-7; TRBD2 matches at 7 bases. The sequencing input was brain tumor tissue. This sequence was found in a male donor with glioblastoma. CDR3 coding DNA: TGTGCCAGCAGCCGGGGGGACTACGAGCAGTACTTC. Translating gives CASSRGDYEQYF.